This TCR beta chain was documented in a study of T cells in Graves' hyperthyroidism and ophthalmopathy. In germline, CDR1 is DFQATT, CDR2 SNEGSKA (reference sequence). CDR3 size: 11 residues. Trimming shortened V by 6 bases and J by 11 bases, and 11 bases separated the two germline ends. PBMCs came from 10 ml fresh peripheral blood. In its sample, this clonotype was seen many times. Antigen unknown. Whole-study results and caveats: Through a model of 13 V-J features, ophthalmopathy was separated from stable hyperthyroidism. The model made its ophthalmopathy prediction, and onset followed a median around 6.9 months later.

What was amplified from RNA transcripts were TCR beta CDR3 regions. The HTBI primer set drove a first-round RT-PCR of the TCR CDR3. TCRdb reprocessed the multiplex PCR reads via MiXCR and lists one record per CDR3 protein. The sample contains about 360,000 distinct CDR3 sequences, roughly 13% of which appear only once. Sequenced input: blood. The TCR sequence derives from a man aged 25-40 years with Graves' hyperthyroidism that later progressed to Graves' ophthalmopathy. V is TRBV20-1 and J is TRBJ1-6; D is possibly TRBD1 (6 bases). CDR3 sequence reads: CSAPQGPPLHF. As DNA, the CDR3 is TGCAGTGCGCCGCAGGGGCCACCCCTCCACTTT.